This entry is about one TCR beta chain. What it recognizes is unknown. This sample is part of a study of radiation and T cells in renal cell carcinoma. Overall study results and limits: Without pretreatment biopsies, baseline tumor clonotype presence was undetermined.

Generated by immunoSEQ multiplex PCR, the TCRdb table keeps only in-frame clones and is missing some. The repertoire holds over 85,000 clones, with 65% to 85% as singletons. Germline V gene lookup returns CDR1 LNHDA and CDR2 SQIVND (reference sequence). CDR3 length: 15 amino acids. V was cut by 6 bases and J by 2 bases, with 14 bases left in between. As for time point: baseline pretreatment blood. As for treatment: 15 Gy SBRT to primary tumor, nephrectomy 4 weeks later. The sequence was obtained from a man in his sixties with renal cell carcinoma. Sample: blood, taken from a patient whose treatment included radiotherapy and nephrectomy. This rearrangement joins TRBV19 to TRBJ1-5; the D is unclear. CDR3 bases: TGTGCCAGTAGCGCCGGAGTAGAAGGCAATCAGCCCCAGCATTTT. Its protein is CASSAGVEGNQPQHF.